These 5 T cell receptor beta chains came from one sample sequenced in a study of CD8 T cells in ankylosing spondylitis. Study outcomes and limitations: Characteristic of ankylosing spondylitis blood, it appeared, was a TCR beta motif comprising about eight highly homologous variants.

These receptors are not linked to any known antigen. TCRdb fed the 5' RACE reads into MiXCR, producing one record per CDR3 protein. The sample lists roughly 700,000 distinct CDR3 sequences, around 17% occurring once. What was sequenced was blood, either unsorted or a sorted T cell fraction (not recorded which). These receptors came from a male donor with ankylosing spondylitis.

The genes are TRBV7-3 and TRBJ1-1; D is uncertain. V gave up 4 bases and J gave up 1 base, with 7 bases separating them. Germline CDR1 reads SGHTA; CDR2 reads FQGTGA. CDR3 length equals 13 residues. The DNA for the CDR3 is TGTGCCAGCAGCTACCTGACGAACACTGAAGCTTTCTTT. This codes for CASSYLTNTEAFF.

This clonotype has only a few counts. CDR3 protein: CAIRPNQETQYF. The CDR3 DNA reads TGTGCCATCAGGCCAAACCAAGAGACCCAGTACTTC. This chain joins TRBV10-3 and TRBJ2-5; D gene ambiguous. Germline values: CDR1 ENHRY, CDR2 SYGVKD. V shed 6 bases and J shed 0 bases, with 5 bases lying between them. The CDR3 spans 12 residues.

This CDR3 reads CASSSIGGELHNEQFF. In nucleotides, the CDR3 is TGTGCCAGCAGCTCCATCGGCGGGGAACTTCACAATGAGCAGTTCTTC. The chain has TRBV7-3 and TRBJ2-1; D is possibly TRBD2 (6 bases). Trimming removed 4 bases from V and 5 bases from J, with 18 bases in between. The CDR3 covers 16 residues. CDR1 is SGHTA, CDR2 FQGTGA, per germline.

In this sample, this clonotype turned up once. The V call is TRBV5-1, the J call TRBJ1-1; the D is unclear. Germline CDR1 SGHRS, CDR2 YFSETQ. This CDR3 has 13 amino acids. V was pared by 2 bases and J by 6 bases, with 11 bases between. The CDR3 nucleotides are TGCGCCAGCAGCTTAGATCTTGAGGCTGAAGCTTTCTTT. Protein sequence: CASSLDLEAEAFF.

This clonotype has a count of ten or more. The chain carries TRBV7-2 and TRBJ2-5; possible D gene TRBD1, 5 bases. Trimming shortened V by 5 bases and J by 1 base, and 11 bases separated the two germline ends. Germline V gives CDR1 SGHTA, CDR2 FQGNSA. The CDR3 is 14 residues long. The CDR3 spells CASSLLQVQETQYF. CDR3 coding DNA: TGTGCCAGCAGCCTATTACAGGTCCAAGAGACCCAGTACTTC.